The 10 T cell receptor beta chains below all came from one sample that was sequenced in a study of identical twins' blood T cells. Each CDR3 protein gets one entry after TCRdb re-called the 5' RACE reads with MiXCR. The table lists 350,000 to 400,000 distinct CDR3 sequences, roughly 31% of them singletons. Sequencing used PBMCs. The receptors originated from a woman between 18 and 55 years old in good health.

The rearrangement links TRBV19 to TRBJ2-3, with D tentatively TRBD2 (5 bases). CDR1 LNHDA and CDR2 SQIVND come from the germline V gene (reference sequence). V was trimmed by 6 bases and J by 1 base, leaving 8 bases between them. The CDR3 extends over 13 amino acids. The CDR3 bases are TGTGCCAGTAGGCGGGTACGCACAGATACGCAGTATTTT. This gives the protein CASRRVRTDTQYF.

As regards this clonotype: A read error may explain this, as a much larger clone is one base away. This chain joins TRBV6-5 and TRBJ2-7; D unclear. V was shortened by 2 bases and J by 0 bases, with 2 bases between the two germline ends. The CDR3 is 12 amino acids. Germline CDR1 MNHEY, CDR2 SVGAGI. CDR3 nucleotide sequence: TGTGCCAGCAGTTACAACTCCTACGAGCAGTACTTC. Encoded protein: CASSYNSYEQYF.

Concerning this clonotype itself: A junction end diverges from the germline sequence, so it may reflect a read error. This chain connects TRBV5-4 to TRBJ2-2; D is tentatively TRBD1 or TRBD2 (5 bases each). Per the germline V gene, CDR1 is SGHNT and CDR2 is YYREEE (reference sequence). This CDR3 spans 13 amino acids. The CDR3 spells CASRIDSTGELFF. The CDR3 nucleotides read TGTGCCAGCAGGATAGACAGCACCGGGGAACTGTTTTTT. Supplemented by reference TRBV5-4 and TRBJ2-2, the full variable domain reads ETGVTQSPTHLIKTRGQQVTLRCSSQSGHNTVSWYQQALGQGPQFIFQYYREEENGRGNFPPRFSGLQFPNYSSELNVNALELDDSALYLCASRIDSTGELFFGEGSRLTVL.

There are a few counts of this clonotype. The chain has TRBV5-1 and TRBJ1-1; D gene uncertain. This CDR3 is built from 13 residues. V was shortened by 2 bases and J by 1 base, with 6 bases between the two germline ends. The germline CDR1 and CDR2 sequences are SGHRS and YFSETQ. The CDR3 protein is CASSFIKNTEAFF. Written as DNA, the CDR3 is TGCGCCAGCAGCTTCATAAAGAACACTGAAGCTTTCTTT.

The table lists this clonotype with a few counts. The chain uses TRBV27 and TRBJ2-3, with 13 positions matching TRBD2. V lost 4 bases and J lost 5; bases outside the gene matches: 3. CDR3 length: 15 amino acids. Germline V lookup: CDR1 MNHEY, CDR2 SMNVEV (reference sequence). The CDR3 bases are TGTGCCAGCAGTTGGAGGACTAGCGGGGGAGATACGCAGTATTTT. It translates to CASSWRTSGGDTQYF.

The chain carries TRBV7-9 and TRBJ1-2; D ambiguous. The germline V gene has CDR1 SEHNR and CDR2 FQNEAQ (reference sequence). This CDR3 has 11 amino acids. Trimming pared 5 bases from V and 8 bases from J, leaving 9 bases between. The CDR3 DNA follows: TGTGCCAGCAGCGCGGCATCCGGCTACACCTTC. Translation: CASSAASGYTF. Drawing the rest from reference TRBV7-9 and TRBJ1-2, the complete variable domain is DTGVSQNPRHKITKRGQNVTFRCDPISEHNRLYWYRQTLGQGPEFLTYFQNEAQLEKSRLLSDRFSAERPKGSFSTLEIQRTEQGDSAMYLCASSAASGYTFGSGTRLTVV.

The rearrangement joins TRBV20-1 to TRBJ2-5; 7 positions agree with TRBD1. The CDR3 sequence is 12 residues long. Trimming at V came to 6 bases and at J to 5 bases, leaving 6 bases not matched to a gene. The germline V gene has CDR1 DFQATT and CDR2 SNEGSKA (reference sequence). The CDR3 here is CSARQGMETQYF. CDR3 DNA sequence: TGCAGTGCCCGACAGGGCATGGAGACCCAGTACTTC.

This clonotype was detected only a few times. The chain carries TRBV6-5 and TRBJ1-2; D possibly corresponds to TRBD1 (5 bases). V dropped 6 bases and J dropped 6 bases, with 20 bases sitting between them. Germline CDR1 MNHEY, CDR2 SVGAGI. CDR3 length: 15 residues. CDR3: CASRYPGATFDGYTF. Written as DNA, the CDR3 is TGTGCCAGCAGATACCCCGGGGCGACTTTCGATGGCTACACCTTC.

J is TRBJ2-7 and V is TRBV9; a possible D gene is TRBD2 (6 bases). Germline CDR1 and CDR2: SGDLS and YYNGEE. The CDR3 consists of 13 residues. V lost 0 bases and J lost 6, with 10 bases in between. CDR3 DNA sequence: TGTGCCAGCAGCGTAGCTATGGAGGGCGAGCAGTACTTC. Its protein is CASSVAMEGEQYF.

This clonotype was found a few times. This chain joins TRBV5-1 and TRBJ1-3, with D uncertain. This CDR3 has 15 amino acids. Trimming left V 3 bases short and J 0 bases short, with 10 bases between. The germline V gene has CDR1 SGHRS and CDR2 YFSETQ. CDR3 nucleotide sequence: TGCGCCAGCAGCTCTTATGGGTCCTCTGGAAACACCATATATTTT. This gives the protein CASSSYGSSGNTIYF.